These T cell receptor beta chains were read from a single sample in a study of siplizumab effects on memory and regulatory T cells. Some clones are missing from TCRdb's copy, which holds only in-frame ones; the method was immunoSEQ multiplex PCR. The repertoire holds roughly 64,000 clones, with 90% to 98% as singletons. Sample: naive CD8+ T cells sorted from blood. The source is a human donor in good health. Each CDR3 is given with its conserved first and last residue. A D gene is named only where the DNA matches it firmly. Some rows mark clone size as missing; the rest say once, few, many or name a class of expanded clone.

J gene,D gene,clone size,CDR3 length,V gene,CDR3 DNA,CDR3 protein
TRBJ1-2,NA,once,12,TRBV19,TGTGCCAGTAGTTTCAGTAGCTATGGCTACACCTTC,CASSFSSYGYTF
TRBJ1-5,NA,NA,14,TRBV27,TGTGCCAGCAGTTTATCATCAGGAAATCAGCCCCAGCATTTT,CASSLSSGNQPQHF
TRBJ1-4,NA,NA,14,TRBV30,TGTGCCTGGAGTGTAGAGACAACTAATGAAAAACTGTTTTTT,CAWSVETTNEKLFF
TRBJ2-1,NA,NA,12,TRBV5-6,TGTGCCAGCAGCTTGCCCTACAATGAGCAGTTCTTC,CASSLPYNEQFF
TRBJ1-2,NA,NA,15,TRBV4-3,TGCGCCAGCAGCCAAGGGGTGGAGATGAACTATGGCTACACCTTC,CASSQGVEMNYGYTF
TRBJ1-2,TRBD1,NA,16,TRBV27,TGTGCCAGCATCCCCTCCGGCAGGGGGACTAACTATGGCTACACCTTC,CASIPSGRGTNYGYTF
TRBJ2-5,NA,NA,14,TRBV9,TGTGCCAGCAGCGACCCAGGGTATCAAGAGACCCAGTACTTC,CASSDPGYQETQYF
TRBJ2-1,TRBD2,NA,16,TRBV19,TGTGCCAGTAGTATGAGCGGGGGGTATTCCTACAATGAGCAGTTCTTC,CASSMSGGYSYNEQFF
TRBJ1-4,NA,NA,15,TRBV12-5,TGTGCTAGTGGTTTGGACATCGACAGTAATGAAAAACTGTTTTTT,CASGLDIDSNEKLFF
TRBJ2-3,NA,NA,14,TRBV7-9,TGTGCCAGCAGCTTAGGGGACTCCGCAGATACGCAGTATTTT,CASSLGDSADTQYF
TRBJ1-2,NA,NA,14,TRBV9,TGTGCCAGCAGCGTAGGGCAAACTAACTATGGCTACACCTTC,CASSVGQTNYGYTF
TRBJ2-1,NA,NA,14,TRBV7-2,TGTGCCAGCAGCCCGTCGAGGGGCCACAATGAGCAGTTCTTC,CASSPSRGHNEQFF
TRBJ1-1,NA,NA,14,TRBV4-1,TGCGCCAGCAGCCCACGGGTCCCCTCCACTGAAGCTTTCTTT,CASSPRVPSTEAFF
TRBJ2-5,NA,NA,11,TRBV7-6,TGTGCCAGCAGCTTTCGAGAGACCCAGTACTTC,CASSFRETQYF
TRBJ1-3,NA,NA,17,TRBV27,TGTGCCAGCAGAGCGGGAGCAGGGACAAGAGCGGGAAACACCATATATTTT,CASRAGAGTRAGNTIYF
TRBJ2-5,TRBD1,few,15,TRBV27,TGTGCCAGCAGTTTAGTAGGGACAGGGGAAGAGACCCAGTACTTC,CASSLVGTGEETQYF
TRBJ2-7,NA,NA,13,TRBV7-9,TGTGCCAGCAGCTTTTCCGGGGCCGACGAGCAGTACTTC,CASSFSGADEQYF
TRBJ1-1,NA,NA,14,TRBV19,TGTGCCAGTAGTATAAGAGGGGGAGGTACTGAAGCTTTCTTT,CASSIRGGGTEAFF
TRBJ2-7,NA,NA,14,TRBV5-1,TGCGCCAGCAGCTTGTATTACAGCTCCTACGAGCAGTACTTC,CASSLYYSSYEQYF
TRBJ2-3,TRBD1,NA,15,TRBV7-3,TGTGCCAGCAGTTTAACAGGGGAAGGCACAGATACGCAGTATTTT,CASSLTGEGTDTQYF
TRBJ2-3,NA,NA,16,TRBV28,TGTGCCAGCAGTTTATACGCGGGGGCCGCCACAGATACGCAGTATTTT,CASSLYAGAATDTQYF
TRBJ1-2,NA,NA,14,TRBV10-3,TGTGCCATCAGTGAGGGGGACGGATCTTATGGCTACACCTTC,CAISEGDGSYGYTF
TRBJ2-5,TRBD2,NA,15,TRBV6-1,TGTGCCAGCAGTGAGGCTAGCGGGGCCTACGAGACCCAGTACTTC,CASSEASGAYETQYF
TRBJ1-2,NA,NA,16,TRBV9,TGTGCCAGCAGCGTCCAGCGGACAGTGACCGACTATGGCTACACCTTC,CASSVQRTVTDYGYTF
TRBJ2-3,NA,NA,15,TRBV21-1,TGTGCCAGCAGCAATATAGGTAGCACCACAGATACGCAGTATTTT,CASSNIGSTTDTQYF
TRBJ2-2,NA,NA,13,TRBV7-6,TGTGCCAGCAGCCCAGTGGGGAGCGGGGAGCTGTTTTTT,CASSPVGSGELFF
TRBJ1-2,NA,NA,11,TRBV29-1,TGCAGCTCTGCAGGCTCTAGCGGCTACACCTTC,CSSAGSSGYTF
TRBJ2-7,TRBD1,NA,10,TRBV25-1,TGTGCCAGCAGTGCGGACAGGGAGTACTTC,CASSADREYF
TRBJ2-5,TRBD1,NA,14,TRBV2,TGTGCCAGCAGAACCGGGACAGGGTTGGAGACCCAGTACTTC,CASRTGTGLETQYF
TRBJ1-5,NA,NA,14,TRBV2,TGTGCCAGTCAGAGGGCTATTAGCAATCAGCCCCAGCATTTT,CASQRAISNQPQHF
TRBJ2-6,NA,NA,15,TRBV7-6,TGTGCCAGCAGCCCTGGCGGGGTTGGGGCCAACGTCCTGACTTTC,CASSPGGVGANVLTF
TRBJ2-7,NA,NA,11,TRBV19,TGTGCCAGTAGTATGGGATACGAGCAGTACTTC,CASSMGYEQYF
TRBJ1-2,NA,NA,12,TRBV7-8,TGTGCCAGCAGCTTGGGGGAGGCTGGCTACACCTTC,CASSLGEAGYTF
TRBJ1-1,NA,NA,16,TRBV4-3,TGCGCCAGCAGCCACAGTCTCGCTGTCCTGAACACTGAAGCTTTCTTT,CASSHSLAVLNTEAFF
TRBJ2-7,TRBD1,NA,15,TRBV7-6,TGTGCCAGCAGCTTCTTGGGACAGGGTGTGGACGAGCAGTACTTC,CASSFLGQGVDEQYF
TRBJ2-7,NA,NA,12,TRBV4-2,TGTGCCAGCAGCGCACAGGGTTACGAGCAGTACTTC,CASSAQGYEQYF
TRBJ1-1,NA,NA,12,TRBV19,TGTGCCAGTAGTATTGGGCAGATTGAAGCTTTCTTT,CASSIGQIEAFF
TRBJ1-2,NA,NA,15,TRBV5-1,TGCGCCAGCAGCTTGGAGGTAGAGGCTAACTATGGCTACACCTTC,CASSLEVEANYGYTF
TRBJ2-3,NA,NA,15,TRBV27,TGTGCCAGCAGTTACTCAAGCGGGAGCACAGATACGCAGTATTTT,CASSYSSGSTDTQYF
TRBJ2-7,NA,NA,13,TRBV7-9,TGTGCCAGCAGCTTAATCAGTCCCTACGAGCAGTACTTC,CASSLISPYEQYF